The rows below give T cell receptor beta chains drawn from one sample of a study of blood T cell repertoires in COVID-19. TCRdb keeps only in-frame clones here, not all; method: immunoSEQ multiplex PCR. Counted here are over 55,000 clones, approximately 85% occurring once; the ten biggest clones make up 23%. Sequencing used peripheral blood. All receptors come from a man aged 50 to 60 with acute or convalescent COVID-19. CDR3s include the opening cysteine and the closing phenylalanine or tryptophan. The order of the fields is CDR3 protein, CDR3 DNA, clone size, J gene, D gene, V gene. A D gene is named only where the DNA matches it firmly. Only some rows state a clone size, as once, few, many or a class for expanded clones.

cdr3_aa: CASTIIGPGGNQPQHF
cdr3_nt: TGTGCCAGTACCATAATTGGACCCGGGGGCAATCAGCCCCAGCATTTT
clone_size: .
j_call: TRBJ1-5
d_call: .
v_call: TRBV19

cdr3_aa: CASSAWQAGTDTQYF
cdr3_nt: TGTGCCAGCAGTGCGTGGCAGGCTGGGACAGATACGCAGTATTTT
clone_size: .
j_call: TRBJ2-3
d_call: .
v_call: TRBV2

cdr3_aa: CASDRYNYGYTF
cdr3_nt: TGTGCCAGCGACAGGTACAACTATGGCTACACCTTC
clone_size: .
j_call: TRBJ1-2
d_call: .
v_call: TRBV6-5

cdr3_aa: CASSLGSAGGNTIYF
cdr3_nt: TGTGCCAGCAGCTTGGGGTCAGCAGGTGGAAACACCATATATTTT
clone_size: .
j_call: TRBJ1-3
d_call: .
v_call: TRBV5-4

cdr3_aa: CASSFPSGTPNSPLHF
cdr3_nt: TGTGCCAGTAGTTTCCCGTCCGGGACACCAAATTCACCCCTCCACTTT
clone_size: .
j_call: TRBJ1-6
d_call: .
v_call: TRBV19

cdr3_aa: CASRLGQSGGELFF
cdr3_nt: TGCGCCAGCCGTTTGGGACAGTCCGGCGGGGAGCTGTTTTTT
clone_size: .
j_call: TRBJ2-2
d_call: TRBD1
v_call: TRBV5-1

cdr3_aa: CASSYSIIDIRNF
cdr3_nt: TGTGCCAGCAGTTACTCGATAATAGACATTAGAAACTTC
clone_size: .
j_call: TRBJ2-5
d_call: .
v_call: TRBV6-2/TRBV6-3

cdr3_aa: CASSFGTGMEGTEAFF
cdr3_nt: TGTGCCAGCAGCTTTGGGACAGGGATGGAAGGCACTGAAGCTTTCTTT
clone_size: .
j_call: TRBJ1-1
d_call: TRBD1
v_call: TRBV5-6

cdr3_aa: CASSLGRQAISTDTQYF
cdr3_nt: TGTGCCAGCAGCTTAGGGAGACAGGCTATTAGCACAGATACGCAGTATTTT
clone_size: .
j_call: TRBJ2-3
d_call: .
v_call: TRBV11-2

cdr3_aa: CASSPGLAGAEQFF
cdr3_nt: TGTGCCAGTTCTCCGGGACTAGCAGGGGCAGAGCAGTTCTTC
clone_size: .
j_call: TRBJ2-1
d_call: TRBD2
v_call: TRBV19

cdr3_aa: CASSYGITGYNQPQHF
cdr3_nt: TGTGCCAGCAGTTACGGGATCACAGGGTATAATCAGCCCCAGCATTTT
clone_size: .
j_call: TRBJ1-5
d_call: .
v_call: TRBV6-5

cdr3_aa: CASSSVRNGDYGYTF
cdr3_nt: TGTGCCAGCAGTTCGGTCCGTAATGGTGACTATGGCTACACCTTC
clone_size: .
j_call: TRBJ1-2
d_call: .
v_call: TRBV27

cdr3_aa: CATSRVAGNTEAFF
cdr3_nt: TGTGCCACCAGCAGAGTGGCGGGGAACACTGAAGCTTTCTTT
clone_size: .
j_call: TRBJ1-1
d_call: .
v_call: TRBV15

cdr3_aa: CASRAFRGQMGDEQFF
cdr3_nt: TGTGCCAGCAGGGCCTTTAGGGGACAGATGGGGGATGAGCAGTTCTTC
clone_size: .
j_call: TRBJ2-1
d_call: TRBD1
v_call: TRBV2

cdr3_aa: CASSYSSRSYEQYF
cdr3_nt: TGTGCCAGCAGTTACTCTTCCCGCTCCTACGAGCAGTACTTC
clone_size: .
j_call: TRBJ2-7
d_call: .
v_call: TRBV6-5

cdr3_aa: CASSLGPTGNQVYFYEQYF
cdr3_nt: TGTGCCAGCAGCTTGGGGCCTACAGGGAATCAGGTATATTTCTACGAGCAGTACTTC
clone_size: .
j_call: TRBJ2-7
d_call: .
v_call: TRBV5-6

cdr3_aa: CASSLPDGSSYEQYF
cdr3_nt: TGTGCCAGCAGCCTACCCGACGGGAGCTCCTACGAGCAGTACTTC
clone_size: .
j_call: TRBJ2-7
d_call: .
v_call: TRBV7-3

cdr3_aa: CASSTTSGGLPSSYNEQFF
cdr3_nt: TGTGCCAGCAGCACAACTAGCGGGGGGCTCCCCAGCTCCTACAATGAGCAGTTCTTC
clone_size: .
j_call: TRBJ2-1
d_call: TRBD2
v_call: TRBV7-2

cdr3_aa: CASSPPPQQGGETQYF
cdr3_nt: TGTGCCAGCAGTCCGCCTCCCCAGCAGGGGGGAGAGACCCAGTACTTC
clone_size: .
j_call: TRBJ2-5
d_call: .
v_call: TRBV5-6

cdr3_aa: CASSPTGAQETQYF
cdr3_nt: TGTGCCAGCAGTCCGACTGGGGCCCAAGAGACCCAGTACTTC
clone_size: .
j_call: TRBJ2-5
d_call: .
v_call: TRBV6-5

cdr3_aa: CASSLTGLGNYGYTF
cdr3_nt: TGTGCCAGTAGCCTGACAGGGCTGGGCAACTATGGCTACACCTTC
clone_size: .
j_call: TRBJ1-2
d_call: TRBD1
v_call: TRBV19

cdr3_aa: CASSLDGGVSYNEQFF
cdr3_nt: TGCGCCAGCAGCTTGGATGGGGGGGTATCCTACAATGAGCAGTTCTTC
clone_size: .
j_call: TRBJ2-1
d_call: TRBD2
v_call: TRBV5-1

cdr3_aa: CASSKTGIPNQPQHF
cdr3_nt: TGTGCCAGCAGCAAGACCGGGATCCCCAATCAGCCCCAGCATTTT
clone_size: .
j_call: TRBJ1-5
d_call: .
v_call: TRBV21-1

cdr3_aa: CATSGPGTDRIFDNEQFF
cdr3_nt: TGTGCCACCAGTGGTCCCGGGACAGATCGGATTTTTGACAATGAGCAGTTCTTC
clone_size: .
j_call: TRBJ2-1
d_call: TRBD1
v_call: TRBV24-1

cdr3_aa: CASSEQQGQPQHF
cdr3_nt: TGTGCCAGCAGTGAACAACAGGGACAGCCCCAGCATTTT
clone_size: .
j_call: TRBJ1-5
d_call: .
v_call: TRBV25-1

cdr3_aa: CAISESEGANQPQHF
cdr3_nt: TGTGCCATCAGTGAGTCGGAAGGGGCTAATCAGCCCCAGCATTTT
clone_size: .
j_call: TRBJ1-5
d_call: .
v_call: TRBV10-3

cdr3_aa: CASSLGARANYGYTF
cdr3_nt: TGTGCCAGCAGCTTGGGGGCCAGGGCAAACTATGGCTACACCTTC
clone_size: .
j_call: TRBJ1-2
d_call: .
v_call: TRBV5-4

cdr3_aa: CASSATGEVGNTIYF
cdr3_nt: TGTGCCAGCAGCGCAACAGGGGAGGTCGGAAACACCATATATTTT
clone_size: medium-sized
j_call: TRBJ1-3
d_call: TRBD1
v_call: TRBV14

cdr3_aa: CAWGHLREKLFF
cdr3_nt: TGTGCCTGGGGGCACCTCCGTGAAAAACTGTTTTTT
clone_size: .
j_call: TRBJ1-4
d_call: .
v_call: TRBV30

cdr3_aa: CASSTRQGSVGEKLFF
cdr3_nt: TGTGCCAGCAGCACCAGACAGGGGTCGGTCGGTGAAAAACTGTTTTTT
clone_size: .
j_call: TRBJ1-4
d_call: TRBD1
v_call: TRBV5-6

cdr3_aa: CASSSGQHTGELFF
cdr3_nt: TGTGCCAGCAGCTCGGGACAGCACACCGGGGAGCTGTTTTTT
clone_size: .
j_call: TRBJ2-2
d_call: TRBD1
v_call: TRBV7-3